A single sample is the source of the 15 T cell receptor beta chains below, sequenced in a study of blood T cell repertoires in COVID-19. Profiling relied on immunoSEQ multiplex PCR, and the TCRdb table lists in-frame clones only, not all of them. The sample consists of about 260,000 clones, around 90% of them appearing once. Sequencing was performed on peripheral blood. The receptor set was obtained from a woman aged 40 to 50 with acute or convalescent COVID-19.

The chain employs TRBV6-5 and TRBJ1-2; D may be TRBD1 (5 bases). This CDR3 region has 12 residues. Trimming cost V 2 bases and J 4 bases, with 5 bases left between them. Germline values: CDR1 MNHEY, CDR2 SVGAGI. The CDR3 DNA reads TGTGCCAGCAGTTACCAGGGCTATGGCTACACCTTC. Translation gives CASSYQGYGYTF.

This clone was seen just once. This chain uses TRBV7-2 with TRBJ2-1; tentatively, D is TRBD1 (5 bases). Germline lookup yields CDR1 SGHTA and CDR2 FQGNSA. The V end was cut by 5 bases, the J end by 7 bases, with 9 bases between. This CDR3 region has 12 residues. The CDR3 bases are TGTGCCAGCAGCATCCAGGGTAATGAGCAGTTCTTC. Amino acids: CASSIQGNEQFF.

This chain uses TRBV27 with TRBJ1-3; D remains ambiguous. Trimming stripped 5 bases from V and 1 base from J, with 6 bases between. This CDR3 region has 13 residues. Germline CDR1 and CDR2: MNHEY and SMNVEV (reference sequence). CDR3 DNA sequence: TGTGCCAGCAGTGAGAAATCTGGAAACACCATATATTTT. Protein sequence: CASSEKSGNTIYF.

This chain connects TRBV5-1 to TRBJ2-5; D perhaps matches TRBD1 (6 bases). V was shortened by 6 bases and J by 7 bases, with 22 bases between the two germline ends. This CDR3 is built from 15 residues. The germline V gene encodes CDR1 SGHRS and CDR2 YFSETQ. CDR3 loop: CASKRTGPQVGTQYF. The CDR3 DNA is TGCGCCAGCAAGCGAACAGGGCCGCAGGTGGGGACCCAGTACTTC.

This chain uses TRBV9 with TRBJ2-1, with TRBD2 matching over 9 bases. Germline V CDR1 and CDR2: SGDLS, YYNGEE. CDR3 length equals 15 residues. The V and J ends lost 0 bases and 10 bases, in that order; junction bases with no gene match: 8. The CDR3: CASSVGSGGSFEQFF. The CDR3 DNA reads as TGTGCCAGCAGCGTAGGGAGCGGGGGGTCATTCGAGCAGTTCTTC.

The chain carries TRBV6-5 and TRBJ2-7; TRBD1 matches 8 bases. The germline V gene encodes CDR1 MNHEY and CDR2 SVGAGI. V shed 6 bases and J 4 bases; nucleotides not matched to a gene: 8. The CDR3 extends over 14 amino acids. CDR3 protein: CASRLAGGGYEQYV. DNA for the CDR3: TGTGCCAGCAGATTAGCAGGGGGCGGGTACGAGCAGTACGTC.

The rearrangement links TRBV7-9 to TRBJ1-4, with D tentatively TRBD1 (5 bases). This CDR3 contains 14 residues. Germline loops: CDR1 SEHNR, CDR2 FQNEAQ (reference sequence). V gave up 3 bases and J gave up 4 bases, with 9 bases separating them. The CDR3 DNA reads as TGTGCCAGCAGCTTGCAGGGTTTTAATGAAAAACTGTTTTTT. Translated: CASSLQGFNEKLFF.

This chain links TRBV6-6 with TRBJ2-7; 8 bases match TRBD1. Germline lookup yields CDR1 MNHNY and CDR2 SVGAGI (reference sequence). The ends lost 2 bases at V and 3 bases at J; junction bases unmatched: 6. The CDR3 has 15 amino acids. The CDR3 region is CASSYGDRLNYEQYV. The CDR3 DNA sequence: TGTGCCAGCAGTTACGGGGACAGGCTTAACTACGAGCAGTACGTC.

The chain combines TRBV11-2 with TRBJ2-2; 10 bases fit TRBD2. V was clipped by 5 bases and J by 1 base; unmatched bases: 1. The CDR3 has 15 amino acids. Per the germline V gene, CDR1 is SGHAT and CDR2 is FQNNGV. DNA for the CDR3: TGTGCCAGCAGCCTAGCGGGGGTGAACACCGGGGAGCTGTTTTTT. As protein: CASSLAGVNTGELFF.

This chain joins TRBV7-6 and TRBJ1-1; D is perhaps TRBD1 (5 bases). The length of the CDR3 is 16 residues. V was shortened by 4 bases and J by 5 bases, with 20 bases between the two germline ends. In germline, CDR1 is SGHVS, CDR2 FNYEAQ. Written as DNA, the CDR3 is TGTGCCAGCAGCTCGGAGGCGGGACCGTTTCGGACTGAAGCTTTCTTT. Encoded protein: CASSSEAGPFRTEAFF.

The chain combines TRBV6-5 with TRBJ1-5; TRBD1 is a possible D gene (6 bases). The CDR3 sequence is 15 residues long. Germline loops: CDR1 MNHEY, CDR2 SVGAGI. The ends were cut back, 5 bases at V and 0 bases at J, with 11 bases in the middle. CDR3 residues: CASSPTGYSNQPQHF. CDR3 in DNA: TGTGCCAGCAGTCCGACAGGATATAGCAATCAGCCCCAGCATTTT.

This clone has just a few counts. This chain connects TRBV30 to TRBJ1-4; D is ambiguous. The CDR3 spans 14 residues. Germline CDR1 reads GTSNPN; CDR2 reads SVGIG (reference sequence). Trimming shortened V by 1 base and J by 7 bases, and 13 bases separated the two germline ends. In DNA form, the CDR3 reads TGTGCCTGGAGTGGCGAGGGTGTGGGTGAAAAACTGTTTTTT. This translates into CAWSGEGVGEKLFF.

This sequence joins TRBV3-1 (or the pseudogene TRBV3-2) and TRBJ1-2; D ambiguous. This CDR3 is 11 amino acids long. V lost 1 base, J lost 8 bases, and 5 bases lay in between. Germline CDR1 reads LGHDT; CDR2 reads YNNKEL (reference sequence). CDR3: CASSQGAGYTF. The CDR3 DNA sequence: TGTGCCAGCAGCCAAGGGGCCGGCTACACCTTC.

The rearrangement uses TRBV7-9 and TRBJ1-5, with a tentative D call TRBD1 (5 bases). The CDR3 contains 13 residues. Deletions cut 5 bases from V and 5 bases from J, with 10 bases between. CDR1 SEHNR and CDR2 FQNEAQ come from the germline V gene (reference sequence). As DNA, the CDR3 is TGTGCCAGCAGCCTAGACAGATATCAGCCCCAGCATTTT. Its translation: CASSLDRYQPQHF.

The chain recombines TRBV5-1 with TRBJ2-1, with 9 bases aligning to TRBD1. The ends lost 0 bases at V and 6 bases at J; junction bases unmatched: 4. This CDR3 comprises 15 residues. CDR1 SGHRS and CDR2 YFSETQ come from the germline V gene. CDR3 sequence (DNA): TGCGCCAGCAGCTTGGCACAGGGGGCTGGCAATGAGCAGTTCTTC. Protein sequence: CASSLAQGAGNEQFF.